A single sample gave rise to the 27 T cell receptor beta chains below, sequenced in a study of T cells in localized non-small cell lung cancer. Repertoires were generated with immunoSEQ multiplex PCR, while TCRdb's copy carries only in-frame clones and drops some. The data show about 40,000 clones, with approximately 86% seen just once and around 3.7% held by the top ten. The material sequenced was peripheral blood, taken before any cancer treatment. The receptor set was obtained from a man aged 18-49 years with stage I lung adenocarcinoma.

The J gene is TRBJ2-3, the V gene TRBV30, with 7 bases that match TRBD2. The germline gives CDR1 GTSNPN, CDR2 SVGIG (reference sequence). CDR3 length: 15 amino acids. Trimming at V came to 5 bases and at J to 1 base, leaving 9 bases not matched to a gene. In nucleotides, the CDR3 is TGTGCCTGGGCCCCTATTGCGGGGGGCACAGATACGCAGTATTTT. Translating it yields CAWAPIAGGTDTQYF.

The V gene is TRBV2, the J gene TRBJ1-2; 7 positions match TRBD1. Germline CDR1 SNHLY, CDR2 FYNNEI. J gave up 6 bases and V 3 bases, and 4 bases lay outside the gene matches. The CDR3 totals 13 residues. This CDR3 is CASSETGRDGYTF. CDR3 nucleotide sequence: TGTGCCAGCAGTGAGACAGGGCGTGATGGCTACACCTTC.

This clone occurred once. The chain is built from TRBV29-1 and TRBJ2-1, with D perhaps given as TRBD1 or TRBD2 (5 bases each). The ends were cut back, 1 base at V and 2 bases at J, with 15 bases in the middle. The CDR3 has 16 residues. Germline CDR1 and CDR2: SQVTM and ANQGSEA. As DNA, the CDR3 is TGCAGCGTTGAAGGTTCACCGGGACGGGCCTACAATGAGCAGTTCTTC. Translated, it gives CSVEGSPGRAYNEQFF.

This sequence joins TRBV6-6 and TRBJ2-1; a weak D match, TRBD1 (6 bases). Germline lookup yields CDR1 MNHNY and CDR2 SVGAGI (reference sequence). The CDR3 has 13 amino acids. The V end lost 6 bases, the J end lost 5 bases, and 11 bases lay between the germline ends. The CDR3: CASRGAGDNEQFF. The DNA for the CDR3 is TGTGCCAGCAGGGGAGCAGGGGACAATGAGCAGTTCTTC.

This clone came up a few times. This chain connects TRBV2 to TRBJ1-2; 9 bases match TRBD1. V shed 3 bases and J 2 bases; nucleotides not matched to a gene: 4. CDR3 length equals 15 residues. Per the germline V gene, CDR1 is SNHLY and CDR2 is FYNNEI. The CDR3 loop is CASSDRDRANYGYTF. The CDR3 nucleotides read TGTGCCAGCAGTGACCGGGACAGGGCAAACTATGGCTACACCTTC. Full variable domain (rest looked up from reference TRBV2 and TRBJ1-2): EPEVTQTPSHQVTQMGQEVILRCVPISNHLYFYWYRQILGQKVEFLVSFYNNEISEKSEIFDDQFSVERPDGSNFTLKIRSTKLEDSAMYFCASSDRDRANYGYTFGSGTRLTVV.

This chain links TRBV12-5 with TRBJ2-1, with 8 bases lining up with TRBD2. Losses at the gene ends were 1 base for V and 9 bases for J; bases not matched to a gene: 8. This CDR3 has 15 amino acids. Germline values: CDR1 LGHNT, CDR2 FRNRAP. As DNA, the CDR3 is TGTGCTAGTGGTTTGGGCCGGGGGGGGAGCGGTGAGCAGTTCTTC. It yields the protein CASGLGRGGSGEQFF. The variable domain in full, completed from reference TRBV12-5 and TRBJ2-1, reads DARVTQTPRHKVTEMGQEVTMRCQPILGHNTVFWYRQTMMQGLELLAYFRNRAPLDDSGMPKDRFSAEMPDATLATLKIQPSEPRDSAVYFCASGLGRGGSGEQFFGPGTRLTVL.

This chain connects TRBV6-5 to TRBJ1-2; D gene uncertain. CDR3 size: 15 residues. V was clipped by 0 bases and J by 8 bases, with 16 bases between them. Per germline, CDR1 MNHEY and CDR2 SVGAGI. The CDR3 DNA sequence: TGTGCCAGCAGTTACTCGAGTACGGGGATACGAGGCTACACCTTC. It specifies CASSYSSTGIRGYTF.

This clone was counted a few times. The V and J genes are TRBV4-1 and TRBJ1-1; D might be TRBD1 (5 bases). V was cut by 0 bases and J by 8 bases, with 13 bases left in between. The CDR3 loop spans 14 amino acids. Germline V gene sequence: CDR1 MGHRA, CDR2 YSYEKL. CDR3 nucleotides: TGCGCCAGCAGCCAAGATGACAGCATTACAGAAGCTTTCTTT. It encodes CASSQDDSITEAFF.

This clone was counted once. J is TRBJ1-1 and V is TRBV5-4, with D unresolved. Germline V gene data show CDR1 as SGHNT and CDR2 as YYREEE (reference sequence). The V and J ends lost 2 bases and 1 base respectively, with 9 bases between them. The CDR3 contains 14 residues. CDR3 in amino acids: CASSFGPANTEAFF. The CDR3 coding sequence is TGTGCCAGCAGCTTCGGCCCAGCGAACACTGAAGCTTTCTTT.

The rearrangement joins TRBV28 to TRBJ2-7; D not resolved. From germline, CDR1 is MDHEN and CDR2 SYDVKM. Trimming stripped 1 base from V and 4 bases from J, with 5 bases between. The CDR3 contains 12 residues. Here the CDR3 reads CASSLSSYEQYF. The CDR3 coding sequence is TGTGCCAGCAGTTTATCGAGTTACGAGCAGTACTTC.

V and J are TRBV5-8 and TRBJ1-1; D remains ambiguous. Trimming shortened V by 0 bases and J by 11 bases, and 17 bases separated the two germline ends. Germline V gene data show CDR1 as SGHTS and CDR2 as YDEGEE. This CDR3 spans 14 amino acids. CDR3 residues: CASSLGQEDDRAFF. DNA of the CDR3: TGTGCCAGCAGCTTGGGGCAGGAAGATGATAGGGCTTTCTTT. Looking up the rest from reference TRBV5-8 and TRBJ1-1 gives the full variable domain: EAGVTQSPTHLIKTRGQQATLRCSPISGHTSVYWYQQALGLGLQFLLWYDEGEERNRGNFPPRFSGRQFPNYSSELNVNALELEDSALYLCASSLGQEDDRAFFGQGTRLTVV.

The chain links TRBV25-1 to TRBJ2-7; a possible D gene is TRBD2 (6 bases). The CDR3 length is 13 residues. Germline lookup yields CDR1 MGHDK and CDR2 SYGVNS. V was pared by 5 bases and J by 4 bases, with 12 bases between. CDR3 DNA: TGTGCCAGCAGTCCGGGCGGAGGGTACGAGCAGTACTTC. Encoded protein: CASSPGGGYEQYF.

The rearrangement uses TRBV10-3 and TRBJ1-3, with a tentative D call TRBD1 (5 bases). Between the trimmed V and J ends, which lost 0 bases and 4 bases, there was a span of 7 bases. This CDR3 is 14 amino acids long. Germline CDR1 and CDR2: ENHRY and SYGVKD. CDR3 amino acids: CAISESRQGNTIYF. CDR3 nucleotide sequence: TGTGCCATCAGTGAGTCTAGACAGGGAAACACCATATATTTT.

This CDR3 is CASSLRGDLYGYTF. The CDR3, as DNA: TGTGCCAGCAGCTTACGGGGAGACCTCTATGGCTACACCTTC. V usage is TRBV13 and J usage is TRBJ1-2, with D unclear. CDR3 length: 14 amino acids. V was clipped by 2 bases and J by 4 bases, with 11 bases between them. Germline V gene data show CDR1 as PRHDT and CDR2 as FYEKMQ (reference sequence).

V usage is TRBV19 and J usage is TRBJ1-1; D is undetermined. Germline V gene sequence: CDR1 LNHDA, CDR2 SQIVND (reference sequence). The V end was cut by 3 bases, the J end by 0 bases, with 14 bases between. CDR3 length equals 16 residues. The CDR3 sequence is CASSIGFTGLNTEAFF. CDR3 nucleotide sequence: TGTGCCAGTAGTATTGGGTTCACGGGATTGAACACTGAAGCTTTCTTT.

The genes are TRBV5-1 and TRBJ2-7; a possible D gene is TRBD1 (6 bases). Germline V gene data show CDR1 as SGHRS and CDR2 as YFSETQ. Trimming removed 3 bases from V and 5 bases from J, with 21 bases in between. There are 16 residues in the CDR3. CDR3 in amino acids: CASSSLLGGQGDEQYF. DNA for the CDR3: TGCGCCAGCAGCTCCCTTCTTGGGGGCCAGGGCGACGAGCAGTACTTC.

The count of this clone is one. The V and J genes are TRBV7-2 and TRBJ1-4, with D unclear. This CDR3 region has 11 residues. Germline V gives CDR1 SGHTA, CDR2 FQGNSA. Trimming pared 5 bases from V and 5 bases from J, leaving 3 bases between. The CDR3 protein is CASSINEKLFF. CDR3 in DNA: TGTGCCAGCAGCATAAATGAAAAACTGTTTTTT.

The chain is built from TRBV10-2 and TRBJ2-1; TRBD2 aligns across 7 bases. V trimming: 6 bases; J trimming: 2 bases; junction bases outside the gene matches: 4. The V gene's germline CDR1 is WSHSY and CDR2 SAAADI. The CDR3 is made up of 14 amino acids. CDR3 nucleotide sequence: TGCGCCAGCAGAGGAGCGGGGCCCTACAATGAGCAGTTCTTC. This encodes CASRGAGPYNEQFF.

The genes are TRBV7-9 and TRBJ2-3; tentatively, D is TRBD2 (5 bases). The V end was cut by 5 bases, the J end by 0 bases, with 12 bases between. The CDR3 covers 15 residues. The germline gives CDR1 SEHNR, CDR2 FQNEAQ (reference sequence). CDR3 protein: CASSLGITSTDTQYF. For the CDR3, the DNA is TGTGCCAGCAGCCTCGGGATTACCAGCACAGATACGCAGTATTTT.

This chain joins TRBV28 and TRBJ2-7; D remains ambiguous. V was shortened by 9 bases and J by 4 bases, with 10 bases between the two germline ends. The germline gives CDR1 MDHEN, CDR2 SYDVKM. The CDR3 has 11 residues. This CDR3 reads CASSREYEQYF. In nucleotides, the CDR3 is TGTGCCAGTAGCCGCGAATACGAGCAGTACTTC.

The CDR3 coding sequence is TGTGCCAGCAGTTACGACAGGGAAGGTCATGGCTACACCTTC. This translates into CASSYDREGHGYTF. This chain connects TRBV6-5 to TRBJ1-2; 7 bases map to TRBD1. V shed 2 bases, J shed 6 bases, and the junction held 6 bases outside the gene matches. The V gene's germline CDR1 is MNHEY and CDR2 SVGAGI. There are 14 residues in the CDR3.

The sample holds one count of this clone. The chain has TRBV9 and TRBJ2-2; D uncertain. V gave up 4 bases and J gave up 0 bases, with 7 bases separating them. The CDR3 runs 14 residues. Germline V lookup: CDR1 SGDLS, CDR2 YYNGEE. DNA for the CDR3: TGTGCCAGCAGCTCTCGTACGAACACCGGGGAGCTGTTTTTT. The encoded protein is CASSSRTNTGELFF.

This clone has just one count. The rearrangement uses TRBV28 and TRBJ2-7; 7 bases align to TRBD2. Germline V gene data show CDR1 as MDHEN and CDR2 as SYDVKM. J was trimmed by 7 bases and V by 8 bases; bases with no gene match: 17. The CDR3 is 15 amino acids. CDR3 residues: CASGTRREGPWEQYF. DNA for the CDR3: TGTGCCAGCGGAACGCGGAGGGAGGGGCCCTGGGAGCAGTACTTC.

V gene TRBV7-9 combines with J gene TRBJ1-2; no clear D gene. Germline V gene data show CDR1 as SEHNR and CDR2 as FQNEAQ (reference sequence). Trimming left V 5 bases short and J 5 bases short, with 9 bases between. The CDR3 is 12 residues long. The CDR3 here is CASSQEIYGYTF. CDR3 sequence (DNA): TGTGCCAGCAGCCAAGAGATATATGGCTACACCTTC.

The chain joins TRBV4-1 to TRBJ2-3; no clear D gene. V was shortened by 6 bases and J by 4 bases, with 11 bases between the two germline ends. Germline V gene lookup returns CDR1 MGHRA and CDR2 YSYEKL. CDR3 size: 13 residues. CDR3 coding DNA: TGCGCCAGCAGTCGAGACCCCCCAGATACGCAGTATTTT. Amino acids: CASSRDPPDTQYF.

The J gene is TRBJ2-7, the V gene TRBV10-3, with 9 bases that match TRBD1. V shed 4 bases and J 2 bases; nucleotides not matched to a gene: 0. The CDR3 runs to 13 residues. Germline lookup yields CDR1 ENHRY and CDR2 SYGVKD. Here the CDR3 DNA reads TGTGCCATCAGTGGGACAGGGGCCTACGAGCAGTACTTC. Amino acids: CAISGTGAYEQYF.

The rearrangement uses TRBV4-2 and TRBJ2-1, with 11 bases identical to TRBD2. The junction had 10 bases not matched to a gene; V was cut back by 1 base and J by 5 bases. Germline V gene data show CDR1 as LGHNA and CDR2 as YNFKEQ. CDR3 length: 18 amino acids. For the CDR3, the DNA is TGTGCCAGCAGCCAAGGGCTAGCGGGGGGCCACGAGAACAATGAGCAGTTCTTC. The encoded protein is CASSQGLAGGHENNEQFF.